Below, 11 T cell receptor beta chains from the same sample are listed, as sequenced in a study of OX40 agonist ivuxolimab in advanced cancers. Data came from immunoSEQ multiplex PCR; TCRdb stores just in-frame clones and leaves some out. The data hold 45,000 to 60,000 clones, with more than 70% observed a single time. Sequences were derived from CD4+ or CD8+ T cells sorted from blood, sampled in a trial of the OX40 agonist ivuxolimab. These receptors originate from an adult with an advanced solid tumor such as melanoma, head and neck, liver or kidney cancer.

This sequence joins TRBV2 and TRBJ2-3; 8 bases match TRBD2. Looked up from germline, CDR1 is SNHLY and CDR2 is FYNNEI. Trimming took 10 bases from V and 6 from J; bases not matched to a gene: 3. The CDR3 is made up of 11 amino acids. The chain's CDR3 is CAITGGDTQYF. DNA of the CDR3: TGTGCCATTACGGGGGGGGATACGCAGTATTTT. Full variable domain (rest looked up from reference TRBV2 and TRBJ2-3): EPEVTQTPSHQVTQMGQEVILRCVPISNHLYFYWYRQILGQKVEFLVSFYNNEISEKSEIFDDQFSVERPDGSNFTLKIRSTKLEDSAMYFCAITGGDTQYFGPGTRLTVL.

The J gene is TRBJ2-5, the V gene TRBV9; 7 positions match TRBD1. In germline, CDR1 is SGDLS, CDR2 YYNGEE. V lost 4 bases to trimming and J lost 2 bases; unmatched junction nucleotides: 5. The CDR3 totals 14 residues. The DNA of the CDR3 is TGTGCCAGCAGCTCGGGACAGATGCAAGAGACCCAGTACTTC. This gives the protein CASSSGQMQETQYF.

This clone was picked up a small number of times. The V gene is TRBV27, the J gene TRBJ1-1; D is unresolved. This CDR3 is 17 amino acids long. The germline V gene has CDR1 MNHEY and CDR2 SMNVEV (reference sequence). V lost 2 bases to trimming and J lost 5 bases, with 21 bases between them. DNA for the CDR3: TGTGCCAGCAGTTTAGTGTCGGGATCGGTCCTCGGGACTGAAGCTTTCTTT. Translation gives CASSLVSGSVLGTEAFF.

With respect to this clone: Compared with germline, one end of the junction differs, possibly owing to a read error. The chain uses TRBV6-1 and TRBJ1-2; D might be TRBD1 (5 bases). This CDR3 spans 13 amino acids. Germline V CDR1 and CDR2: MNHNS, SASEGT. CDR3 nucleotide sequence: TGTGCCAGCAGCTACGGGACTCTCTATCGCTACACCTTC. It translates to CASSYGTLYRYTF.

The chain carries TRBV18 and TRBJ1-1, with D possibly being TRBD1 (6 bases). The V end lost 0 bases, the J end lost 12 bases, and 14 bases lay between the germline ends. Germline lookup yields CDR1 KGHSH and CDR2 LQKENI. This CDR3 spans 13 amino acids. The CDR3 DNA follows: TGTGCCAGCTCACCACCGACAGGTTGGTCGACTTTCTTT. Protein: CASSPPTGWSTFF.

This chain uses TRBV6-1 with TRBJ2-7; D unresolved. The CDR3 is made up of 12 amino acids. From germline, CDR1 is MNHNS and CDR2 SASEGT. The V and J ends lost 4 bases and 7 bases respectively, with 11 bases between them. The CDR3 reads CASSAAWGEQYF. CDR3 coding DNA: TGTGCCAGCAGTGCGGCGTGGGGAGAGCAGTACTTC.

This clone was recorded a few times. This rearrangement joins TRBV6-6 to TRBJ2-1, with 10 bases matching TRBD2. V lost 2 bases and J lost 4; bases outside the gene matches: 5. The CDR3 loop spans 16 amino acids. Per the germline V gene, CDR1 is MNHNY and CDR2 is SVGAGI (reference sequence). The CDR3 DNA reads TGTGCCAGCAGTTACGATGGGACTAGCGATTACAATGAGCAGTTCTTC. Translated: CASSYDGTSDYNEQFF.

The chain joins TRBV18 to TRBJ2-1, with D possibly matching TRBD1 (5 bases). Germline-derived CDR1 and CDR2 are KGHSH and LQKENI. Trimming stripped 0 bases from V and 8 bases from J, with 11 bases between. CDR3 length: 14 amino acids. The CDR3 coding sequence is TGTGCCAGCTCACCACCCGGAAGGGGTGATGAGCAGTTCTTC. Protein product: CASSPPGRGDEQFF.

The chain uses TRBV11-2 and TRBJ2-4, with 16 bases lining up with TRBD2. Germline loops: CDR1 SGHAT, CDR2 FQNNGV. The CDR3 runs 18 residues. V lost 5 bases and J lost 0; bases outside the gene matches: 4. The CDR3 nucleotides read TGTGCCAGCAGCCCCGGGACTAGCGGGAGGGTAGCCAAAAACATTCAGTACTTC. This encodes CASSPGTSGRVAKNIQYF.

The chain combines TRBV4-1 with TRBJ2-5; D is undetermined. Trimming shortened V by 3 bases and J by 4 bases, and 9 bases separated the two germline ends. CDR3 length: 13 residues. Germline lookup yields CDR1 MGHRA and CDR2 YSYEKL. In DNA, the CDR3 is TGCGCCAGCAGCCAGGTCCCGGGAGAGACCCAGTACTTC. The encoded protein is CASSQVPGETQYF.

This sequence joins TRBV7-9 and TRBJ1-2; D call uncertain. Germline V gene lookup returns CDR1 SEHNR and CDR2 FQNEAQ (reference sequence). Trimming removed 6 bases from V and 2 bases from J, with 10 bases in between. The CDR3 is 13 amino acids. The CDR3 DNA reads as TGTGCCAGCAGTAACAGCTACAACTATGGCTACACCTTC. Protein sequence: CASSNSYNYGYTF.